This entry concerns a single T cell receptor beta chain. Its target is unknown. Sequencing was performed with immunoSEQ multiplex PCR; in TCRdb, only in-frame clones are kept and a portion is missing. This sample carries more than 100,000 clones, around 90% of them seen once, and the ten largest clones take nearly 6%. Time point specified: blood 2 weeks post-SBRT. The treatment here: 15 Gy SBRT to primary tumor, nephrectomy 4 weeks later. After SBRT, blood was collected at 2 and 4 weeks, plus baseline. The sample belongs to a study of radiation and T cells in renal cell carcinoma. Study as a whole: Nephrectomy followed 15 Gy stereotactic body radiation by 4 weeks. General observations from the study: No pretreatment tumor biopsies were available for baseline clonotypes. From baseline, blood top tumor clonotypes peaked at 2 weeks post-radiation.

This CDR3 has 15 amino acids. The germline V gene encodes CDR1 SGHVT and CDR2 SQSDAQ. V lost 3 bases and J lost 2, with 13 bases in between. This sequence originates from a woman in her 70s with renal cell carcinoma. This chain joins TRBV7-4 and TRBJ2-5; D is unresolved. This material consisted of blood, taken from a patient whose treatment included radiotherapy and nephrectomy. CDR3 sequence (DNA): TGTGCCAGCAGCTTTAAAAACTGGTTACAAGAGACCCAGTACTTC. Its protein product is CASSFKNWLQETQYF.